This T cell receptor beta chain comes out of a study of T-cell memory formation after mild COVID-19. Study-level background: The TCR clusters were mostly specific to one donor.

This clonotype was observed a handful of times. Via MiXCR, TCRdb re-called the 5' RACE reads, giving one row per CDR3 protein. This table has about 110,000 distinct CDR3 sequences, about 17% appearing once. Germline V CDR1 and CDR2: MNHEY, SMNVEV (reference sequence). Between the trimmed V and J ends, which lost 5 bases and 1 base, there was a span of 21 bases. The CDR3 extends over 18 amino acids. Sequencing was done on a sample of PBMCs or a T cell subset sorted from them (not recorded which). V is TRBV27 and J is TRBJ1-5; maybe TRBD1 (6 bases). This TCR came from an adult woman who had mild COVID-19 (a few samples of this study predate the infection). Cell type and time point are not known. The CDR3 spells CASSAQGPGLGSNQPQHF. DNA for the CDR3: TGTGCCAGCAGTGCACAGGGCCCTGGCTTGGGGAGCAATCAGCCCCAGCATTTT.